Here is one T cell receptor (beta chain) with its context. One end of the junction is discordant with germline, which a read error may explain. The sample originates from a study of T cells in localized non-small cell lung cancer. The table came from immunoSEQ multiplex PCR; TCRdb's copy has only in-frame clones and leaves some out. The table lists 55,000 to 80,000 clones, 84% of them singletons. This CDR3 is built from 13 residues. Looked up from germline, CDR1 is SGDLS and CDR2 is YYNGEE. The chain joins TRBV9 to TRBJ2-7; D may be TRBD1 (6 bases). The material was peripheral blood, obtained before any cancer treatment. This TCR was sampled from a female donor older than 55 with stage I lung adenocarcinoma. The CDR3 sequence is CASSGTEAYKQYF. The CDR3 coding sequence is TGTGCCAGCAGCGGGACAGAAGCCTACAAGCAGTACTTC. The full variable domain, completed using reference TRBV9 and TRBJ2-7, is DSGVTQTPKHLITATGQRVTLRCSPRSGDLSVYWYQQSLDQGLQFLIQYYNGEERAKGNILERFSAQQFPDLHSELNLSSLELGDSALYFCASSGTEAYKQYFGPGTRLTVT.